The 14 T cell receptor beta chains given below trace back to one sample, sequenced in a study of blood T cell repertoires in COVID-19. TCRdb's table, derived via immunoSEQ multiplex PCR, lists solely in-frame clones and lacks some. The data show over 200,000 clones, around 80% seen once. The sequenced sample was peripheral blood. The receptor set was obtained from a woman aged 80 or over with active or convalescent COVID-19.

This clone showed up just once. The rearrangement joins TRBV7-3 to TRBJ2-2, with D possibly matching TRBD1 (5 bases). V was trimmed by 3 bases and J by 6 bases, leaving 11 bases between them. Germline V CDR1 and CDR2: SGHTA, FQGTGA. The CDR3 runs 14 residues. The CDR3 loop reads CASSFQRGSGELFF. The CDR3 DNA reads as TGTGCCAGCAGCTTCCAAAGGGGTTCCGGGGAGCTGTTTTTT.

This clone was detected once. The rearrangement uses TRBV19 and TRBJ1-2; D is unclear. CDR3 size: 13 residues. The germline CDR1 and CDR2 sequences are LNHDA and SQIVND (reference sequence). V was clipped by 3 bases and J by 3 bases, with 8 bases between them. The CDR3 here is CASSITGHYGYTF. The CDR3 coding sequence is TGTGCCAGTAGTATTACGGGTCACTATGGCTACACCTTC.

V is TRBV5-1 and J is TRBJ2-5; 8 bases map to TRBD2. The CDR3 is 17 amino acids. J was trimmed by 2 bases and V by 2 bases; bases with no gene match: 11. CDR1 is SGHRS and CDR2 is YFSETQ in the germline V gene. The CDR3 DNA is TGCGCCAGCAGCTTACCTAGTCATAGCGGGGCACAAGAGACCCAGTACTTC. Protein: CASSLPSHSGAQETQYF.

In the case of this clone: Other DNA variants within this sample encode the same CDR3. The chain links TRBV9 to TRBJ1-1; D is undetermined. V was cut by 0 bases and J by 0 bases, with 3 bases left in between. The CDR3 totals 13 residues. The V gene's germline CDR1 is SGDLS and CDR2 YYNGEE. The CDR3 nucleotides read TGTGCCAGCAGCGTAGCAGTGAACACTGAAGCTTTCTTT. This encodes CASSVAVNTEAFF.

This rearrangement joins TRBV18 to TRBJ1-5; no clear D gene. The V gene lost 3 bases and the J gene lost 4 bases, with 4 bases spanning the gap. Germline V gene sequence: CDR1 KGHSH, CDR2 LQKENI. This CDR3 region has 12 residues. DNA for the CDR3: TGTGCCAGCTCACCGACTAATCAGCCCCAGCATTTT. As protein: CASSPTNQPQHF. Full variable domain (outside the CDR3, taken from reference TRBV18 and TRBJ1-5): NAGVMQNPRHLVRRRGQEARLRCSPMKGHSHVYWYRQLPEEGLKFMVYLQKENIIDESGMPKERFSAEFPKEGPSILRIQQVVRGDSAAYFCASSPTNQPQHFGDGTRLSIL.

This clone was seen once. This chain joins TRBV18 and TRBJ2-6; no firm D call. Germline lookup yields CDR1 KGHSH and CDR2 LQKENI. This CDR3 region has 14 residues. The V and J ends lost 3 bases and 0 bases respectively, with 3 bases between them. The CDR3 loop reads CASSPSSGANVLTF. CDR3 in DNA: TGTGCCAGCTCACCGAGCTCTGGGGCCAACGTCCTGACTTTC. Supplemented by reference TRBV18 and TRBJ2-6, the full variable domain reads NAGVMQNPRHLVRRRGQEARLRCSPMKGHSHVYWYRQLPEEGLKFMVYLQKENIIDESGMPKERFSAEFPKEGPSILRIQQVVRGDSAAYFCASSPSSGANVLTFGAGSRLTVL.

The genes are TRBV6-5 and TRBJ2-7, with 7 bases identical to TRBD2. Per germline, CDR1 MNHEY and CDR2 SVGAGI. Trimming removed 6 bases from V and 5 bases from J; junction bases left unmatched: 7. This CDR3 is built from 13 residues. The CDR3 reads CASRGGGRDEQYF. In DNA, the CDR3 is TGTGCCAGCAGAGGTGGGGGGAGGGACGAGCAGTACTTC.

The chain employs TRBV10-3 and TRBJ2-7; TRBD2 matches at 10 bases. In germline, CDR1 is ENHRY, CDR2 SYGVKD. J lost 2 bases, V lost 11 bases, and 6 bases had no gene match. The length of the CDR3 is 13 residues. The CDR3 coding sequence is TGTGCCTCCCGGACTAGCGGCACCTACGAGCAGTACTTC. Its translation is CASRTSGTYEQYF.

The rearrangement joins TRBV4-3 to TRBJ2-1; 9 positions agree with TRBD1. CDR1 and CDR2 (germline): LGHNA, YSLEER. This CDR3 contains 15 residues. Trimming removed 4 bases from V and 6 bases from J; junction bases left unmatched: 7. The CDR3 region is CASSRTGATFNEQFF. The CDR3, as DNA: TGCGCCAGCAGCCGGACAGGGGCCACATTCAATGAGCAGTTCTTC.

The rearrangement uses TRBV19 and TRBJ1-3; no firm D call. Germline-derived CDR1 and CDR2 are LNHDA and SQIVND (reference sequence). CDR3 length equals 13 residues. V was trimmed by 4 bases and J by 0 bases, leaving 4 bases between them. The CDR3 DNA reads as TGTGCCAGTAGTAGCGCCTCTGGAAACACCATATATTTT. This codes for CASSSASGNTIYF.

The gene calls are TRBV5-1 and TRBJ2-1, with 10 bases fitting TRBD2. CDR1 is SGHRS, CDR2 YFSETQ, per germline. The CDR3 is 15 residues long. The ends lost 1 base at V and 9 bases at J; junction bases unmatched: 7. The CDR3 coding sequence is TGCGCCAGCAGCTTGCCTAGCGGGAGTGCTGGTGAGCAGTTCTTC. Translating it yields CASSLPSGSAGEQFF.

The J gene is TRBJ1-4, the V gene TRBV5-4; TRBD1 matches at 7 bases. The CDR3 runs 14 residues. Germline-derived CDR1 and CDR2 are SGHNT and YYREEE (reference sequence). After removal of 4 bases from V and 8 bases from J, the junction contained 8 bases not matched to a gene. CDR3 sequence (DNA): TGTGCCAGCAGCACCGACAGGGCTAGCGAAAAACTGTTTTTT. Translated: CASSTDRASEKLFF.

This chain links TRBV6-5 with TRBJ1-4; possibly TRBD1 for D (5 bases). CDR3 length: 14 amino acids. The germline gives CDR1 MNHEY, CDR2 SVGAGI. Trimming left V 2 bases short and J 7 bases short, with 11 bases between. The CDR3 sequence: CASSYQGYGEKLFF. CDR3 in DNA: TGTGCCAGCAGTTACCAGGGATATGGTGAAAAACTGTTTTTT.

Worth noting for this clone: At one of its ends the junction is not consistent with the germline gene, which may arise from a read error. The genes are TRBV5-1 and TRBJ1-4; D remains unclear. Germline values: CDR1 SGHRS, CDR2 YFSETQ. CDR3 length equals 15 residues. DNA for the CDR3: TGCGCCAGCAACTTGGAGCCGTCAACTAATGAAAAACTGTTTTTT. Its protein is CASNLEPSTNEKLFF.